The 23 T cell receptor beta chains presented below share a single source sample, sequenced in a study of blood T cells in healthy people across ages (dated by TCRdb to 2013 to 2016). Library creation used 5' RACE. TCRdb names Illumina HiSeq 2500 as the instrument used. A second PCR of 7 to 11 cycles was performed with a sample-barcoded 5' primer and a J-beta primer mix. Using fastp at Q25 and MiXCR, TCRdb reprocessed the public reads and kept productive beta chains. A single entry per CDR3 protein holds the most common genes and DNA from its merged rows. The sample yields about 1.4 million distinct CDR3 sequences; approximately 59% were counted once. The ten top clones hold over 6.5% of the sample. Sequenced sample: blood. These receptors were collected from a man between 18 and 29 years old in good health.

In its sample, this clonotype was seen a few times. This chain links TRBV2 with TRBJ1-5, with D maybe TRBD1 (6 bases). Germline V gene lookup returns CDR1 SNHLY and CDR2 FYNNEI. The CDR3 contains 14 residues. Trimming pared 4 bases from V and 6 bases from J, leaving 13 bases between. CDR3 DNA sequence: TGTGCCAGCAGTGTCGAGGGGGGGGCTCAGCCCCAGCATTTT. This sequence encodes CASSVEGGAQPQHF.

The chain combines TRBV4-1 with TRBJ2-1; D may be TRBD2 (6 bases). The V gene's germline CDR1 is MGHRA and CDR2 YSYEKL. With 1 base removed from V and 0 bases from J, the gap between germline ends came to 13 bases. CDR3 length: 17 amino acids. CDR3 protein: CASSQVLAGFSYNEQFF. CDR3 sequence (DNA): TGCGCCAGCAGCCAAGTTTTGGCGGGGTTCTCCTACAATGAGCAGTTCTTC.

The V and J genes are TRBV6-5 and TRBJ2-1; tentative D call: TRBD1 (5 bases). CDR3 size: 16 residues. V lost 0 bases and J lost 5, with 14 bases in between. Per germline, CDR1 MNHEY and CDR2 SVGAGI. CDR3 DNA sequence: TGTGCCAGCAGTTACTCATCCAGGGCAAAAAACAATGAGCAGTTCTTC. Its protein product is CASSYSSRAKNNEQFF.

This clonotype was seen more than once but under ten times. This CDR3 reads CASSQSWTGDQPQHF. The CDR3 DNA sequence: TGCGCCAGCAGCCAATCCTGGACAGGGGACCAGCCCCAGCATTTT. This chain links TRBV4-3 with TRBJ1-5, with 9 bases matching TRBD1. The CDR3 extends over 15 amino acids. Germline lookup yields CDR1 LGHNA and CDR2 YSLEER. Trimming cost V 2 bases and J 7 bases; bases outside gene matches: 6.

The rearrangement joins TRBV20-1 to TRBJ1-2; 7 bases line up with TRBD1. The CDR3 is 11 residues long. J lost 8 bases, V lost 4 bases, and 4 bases had no gene match. Germline V CDR1 and CDR2: DFQATT, SNEGSKA (reference sequence). Written as DNA, the CDR3 is TGCAGTGCTATCCAGGGGGACGGCTACACCTTC. Its protein product is CSAIQGDGYTF.

The chain is built from TRBV10-3 and TRBJ2-3, with 7 bases that match TRBD1. Trimming removed 0 bases from V and 7 bases from J; junction bases left unmatched: 7. In germline, CDR1 is ENHRY, CDR2 SYGVKD. The CDR3 runs to 15 residues. CDR3 nucleotide sequence: TGTGCCATCAGTGAGTCGAGACAGGGATGGAATACGCAGTATTTT. Translation gives CAISESRQGWNTQYF.

This clonotype has more than one count but fewer than ten. The rearrangement joins TRBV2 to TRBJ2-7; 7 bases agree with TRBD2. Germline V gene sequence: CDR1 SNHLY, CDR2 FYNNEI. V lost 8 bases to trimming and J lost 2 bases; unmatched junction nucleotides: 9. This CDR3 region has 14 residues. The CDR3 protein is CASLGGPNPYEQYF. The CDR3 coding sequence is TGTGCCAGCTTGGGAGGGCCGAATCCCTACGAGCAGTACTTC.

This clonotype has a handful of counts. The gene calls are TRBV12-3 or TRBV12-4 and TRBJ1-1; tentatively, D is TRBD1 (6 bases). Trimming left V 7 bases short and J 1 base short, with 22 bases between. This CDR3 region has 17 residues. The CDR3 loop is CASTPSRGRVPNTEAFF. Written as DNA, the CDR3 is TGTGCCAGCACTCCCAGTAGGGGGAGAGTCCCGAACACTGAAGCTTTCTTT.

The chain recombines TRBV7-2 with TRBJ1-1, with D tentatively TRBD1 (5 bases). This CDR3 has 11 residues. Looked up from germline, CDR1 is SGHTA and CDR2 is FQGNSA. V was shortened by 4 bases and J by 9 bases, with 9 bases between the two germline ends. The CDR3 DNA reads TGTGCCAGCAGCTCGGGGCCTAAAGCTTTCTTT. It codes for CASSSGPKAFF.

This clonotype occurred a few times. The V gene is TRBV6-5, the J gene TRBJ2-3, with D maybe TRBD1 (5 bases). Trimming left V 4 bases short and J 2 bases short, with 10 bases between. The germline CDR1 and CDR2 sequences are MNHEY and SVGAGI. This CDR3 is built from 14 residues. This CDR3 is CASSSGQVTDTQYF. The DNA for the CDR3 is TGTGCCAGCAGTTCAGGGCAGGTCACAGATACGCAGTATTTT.

The CDR3 here is CASSYRARRSGANVLTF. The CDR3 DNA is TGTGCCAGCAGTTACCGGGCACGAAGGTCTGGGGCCAACGTCCTGACTTTC. This chain connects TRBV6-5 to TRBJ2-6; D is uncertain. Germline CDR1 MNHEY, CDR2 SVGAGI. Trimming removed 2 bases at V and 1 base at J, with 12 bases between. CDR3 length: 17 amino acids.

The V call is TRBV5-5, the J call TRBJ2-1; 8 bases are shared with TRBD2. The CDR3 is 15 amino acids. CDR1 and CDR2 (germline): SGHKS, YYEKEE (reference sequence). The V segment lost 2 bases and the J segment 8 bases; nucleotides outside the gene matches: 9. CDR3 in DNA: TGTGCCAGCAGCTTTAGGGAGACTAGCGTCGATGAGCAGTTCTTC. Encoded protein: CASSFRETSVDEQFF. Based on the CDR3 plus reference TRBV5-5 and TRBJ2-1, the full variable domain is DAGVTQSPTHLIKTRGQQVTLRCSPISGHKSVSWYQQVLGQGPQFIFQYYEKEERGRGNFPDRFSARQFPNYSSELNVNALLLGDSALYLCASSFRETSVDEQFFGPGTRLTVL.

The chain carries TRBV4-1 and TRBJ2-1; D perhaps matches TRBD2 (5 bases). CDR1 is MGHRA, CDR2 YSYEKL, per germline. There are 17 residues in the CDR3. Trimming cost V 4 bases and J 0 bases, with 16 bases left between them. CDR3 loop: CASSPGGLASSYNEQFF. As DNA, the CDR3 is TGCGCCAGCAGCCCCGGTGGACTTGCGAGCTCCTACAATGAGCAGTTCTTC.

The chain couples TRBV28 to TRBJ1-2; D ambiguous. V lost 2 bases and J 8 bases, leaving 12 bases between the germline ends. The CDR3 contains 13 residues. Per the germline V gene, CDR1 is MDHEN and CDR2 is SYDVKM. The CDR3 nucleotides are TGTGCCAGCAGTTTACAGAGGCCCTACGGCTACACCTTC. Its translation: CASSLQRPYGYTF.

The chain joins TRBV3-1 to TRBJ2-7; D remains unclear. CDR1 is LGHDT, CDR2 YNNKEL, per germline (reference sequence). The germline V and J ends were trimmed by 1 base and 7 bases, with 17 bases remaining between them. CDR3 length: 15 amino acids. In DNA, the CDR3 is TGTGCCAGCAGCCAAGTCCAGCGTAGCCCTTGGGAGCAGTACTTC. It yields the protein CASSQVQRSPWEQYF.

The chain carries TRBV12-3 or TRBV12-4 and TRBJ2-3, with D possibly being TRBD1 or TRBD2 (6 bases each). CDR3 length: 14 residues. Trimming stripped 2 bases from V and 5 bases from J, with 11 bases between. The CDR3 region has the DNA TGTGCCAGCAGTTTAAGGGGGGCGGGAGATACGCAGTATTTT. It translates to CASSLRGAGDTQYF.

This clonotype was detected only once. The chain uses TRBV11-2 and TRBJ2-5; TRBD1 matches 9 bases. The CDR3 sequence is 14 residues long. The junction had 4 bases not matched to a gene; V was cut back by 5 bases and J by 3 bases. Germline CDR1 SGHAT, CDR2 FQNNGV. The CDR3 is CASSTDRGKETQYF. DNA for the CDR3: TGTGCCAGCAGCACGGACAGGGGCAAAGAGACCCAGTACTTC.

The chain has TRBV27 and TRBJ1-6; a possible D gene is TRBD1 (5 bases). The V and J ends lost 6 bases and 6 bases respectively, with 15 bases between them. The CDR3 is made up of 15 amino acids. The germline gives CDR1 MNHEY, CDR2 SMNVEV (reference sequence). The CDR3 region has the DNA TGTGCCAGCAGAGTCGACAGTTCATTTAATTCACCCCTCCACTTT. Translating gives CASRVDSSFNSPLHF.

This clonotype was seen at least ten times. A junction boundary mismatches the germline segment, possibly from a read error. The chain links TRBV5-1 to TRBJ2-7; 7 bases map to TRBD1. Germline V lookup: CDR1 SGHRS, CDR2 YFSETQ. The CDR3 covers 13 residues. CDR3 region: CASSSTGVGEQYF. In DNA form, the CDR3 reads TGTGCCAGCAGCTCTACAGGGGTCGGAGAGCAGTACTTC.

The rearrangement joins TRBV20-1 to TRBJ1-6; TRBD1 agrees at 8 bases. The CDR3 extends over 14 amino acids. The V and J ends lost 8 bases and 9 bases, in that order; junction bases with no gene match: 12. Germline values: CDR1 DFQATT, CDR2 SNEGSKA (reference sequence). CDR3 amino acids: CSLGGGTGSSPLHF. DNA for the CDR3: TGCAGTCTTGGGGGCGGGACAGGCAGTTCACCCCTCCACTTT.

This clonotype was picked up a small number of times. The J gene is TRBJ2-3, the V gene TRBV10-2, with a possible D match to TRBD2 (5 bases). The CDR3 is made up of 15 amino acids. V was pared by 7 bases and J by 4 bases, with 18 bases between. CDR1 and CDR2 from the germline V gene are WSHSY and SAAADI. CDR3 in amino acids: CASKEAVSGSDTQYF. CDR3 DNA: TGCGCCAGCAAAGAAGCGGTCTCGGGATCAGATACGCAGTATTTT.

This clonotype was counted a single time. CDR3 sequence: CSARGGAEPNYGYTF. The CDR3 DNA sequence: TGCAGCGCGAGGGGGGGGGCCGAGCCTAACTATGGCTACACCTTC. This chain joins TRBV29-1 and TRBJ1-2, with D possibly matching TRBD1 (6 bases). V lost 7 bases and J lost 0, with 18 bases in between. This CDR3 spans 15 amino acids. The germline V gene encodes CDR1 SQVTM and CDR2 ANQGSEA.

This clonotype was counted between two and nine times. The V and J genes are TRBV29-1 and TRBJ1-5; TRBD1 aligns across 7 bases. CDR1 is SQVTM and CDR2 is ANQGSEA in the germline V gene. After removal of 4 bases from V and 2 bases from J, the junction contained 2 bases not matched to a gene. The CDR3 runs to 13 residues. The CDR3 loop is CSVATGRNQPQHF. The CDR3 bases are TGCAGCGTTGCGACAGGGCGCAATCAGCCCCAGCATTTT.